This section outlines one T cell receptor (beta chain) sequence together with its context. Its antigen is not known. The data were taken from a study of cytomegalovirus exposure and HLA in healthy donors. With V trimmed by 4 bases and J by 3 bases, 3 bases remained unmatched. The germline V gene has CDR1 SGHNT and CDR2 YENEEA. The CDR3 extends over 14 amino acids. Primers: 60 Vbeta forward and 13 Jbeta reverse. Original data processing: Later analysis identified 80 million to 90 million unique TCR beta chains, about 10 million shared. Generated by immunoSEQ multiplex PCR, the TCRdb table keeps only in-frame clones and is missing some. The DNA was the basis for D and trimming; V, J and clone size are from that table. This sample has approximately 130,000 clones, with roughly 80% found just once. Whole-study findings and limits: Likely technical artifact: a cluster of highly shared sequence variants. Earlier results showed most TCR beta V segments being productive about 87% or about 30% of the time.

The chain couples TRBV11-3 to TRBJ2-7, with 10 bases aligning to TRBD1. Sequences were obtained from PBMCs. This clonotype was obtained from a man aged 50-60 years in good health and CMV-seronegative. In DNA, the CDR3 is TGTGCCAGCAGCTCCCGGGACAGGGGCTACGAGCAGTACTTC. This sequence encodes CASSSRDRGYEQYF.